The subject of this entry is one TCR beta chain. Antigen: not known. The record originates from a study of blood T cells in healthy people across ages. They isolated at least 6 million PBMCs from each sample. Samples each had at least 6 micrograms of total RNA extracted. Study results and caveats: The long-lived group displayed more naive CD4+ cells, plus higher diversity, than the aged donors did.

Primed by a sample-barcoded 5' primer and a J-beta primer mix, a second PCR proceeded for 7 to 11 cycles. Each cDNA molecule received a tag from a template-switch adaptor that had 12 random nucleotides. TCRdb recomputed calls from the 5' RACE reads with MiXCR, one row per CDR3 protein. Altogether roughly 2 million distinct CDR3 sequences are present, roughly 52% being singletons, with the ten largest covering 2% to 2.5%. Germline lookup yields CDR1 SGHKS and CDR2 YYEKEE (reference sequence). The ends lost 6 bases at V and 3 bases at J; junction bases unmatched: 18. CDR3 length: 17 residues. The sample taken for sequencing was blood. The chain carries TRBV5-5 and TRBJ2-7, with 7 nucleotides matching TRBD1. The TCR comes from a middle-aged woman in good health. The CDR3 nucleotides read TGTGCCAGCACCCAACGGCCCGACAGGGCCAATAACTACGAGCAGTACTTC. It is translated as CASTQRPDRANNYEQYF.